What follows describes a single TCR beta chain. Its target is not known. This specimen comes from a study of cytomegalovirus exposure and HLA in healthy donors. Study conclusions and caveats: Among TCR beta chains, those listed as cytomegalovirus-associated numbered over 150.

60 Vbeta and 13 Jbeta primers were used in PCR. TCRdb's copy holds only in-frame clones and misses some; the assay was immunoSEQ multiplex PCR. This repertoire includes 100,000 to 150,000 clones. This clonotype originated in a man in his thirties or forties in good health and CMV-seronegative. Sequences were obtained from PBMCs.

The CDR3 reads CASRYGTGLNTGELFF. CDR3 coding DNA: TGTGCCAGCAGATACGGGACAGGGTTGAACACCGGGGAGCTGTTTTTT. The chain uses TRBV7-9 and TRBJ2-2; 9 nucleotides match TRBD1. The junction had 6 bases not matched to a gene; V was cut back by 6 bases and J by 1 base. Germline V gene lookup returns CDR1 SEHNR and CDR2 FQNEAQ (reference sequence). The CDR3 contains 16 residues.